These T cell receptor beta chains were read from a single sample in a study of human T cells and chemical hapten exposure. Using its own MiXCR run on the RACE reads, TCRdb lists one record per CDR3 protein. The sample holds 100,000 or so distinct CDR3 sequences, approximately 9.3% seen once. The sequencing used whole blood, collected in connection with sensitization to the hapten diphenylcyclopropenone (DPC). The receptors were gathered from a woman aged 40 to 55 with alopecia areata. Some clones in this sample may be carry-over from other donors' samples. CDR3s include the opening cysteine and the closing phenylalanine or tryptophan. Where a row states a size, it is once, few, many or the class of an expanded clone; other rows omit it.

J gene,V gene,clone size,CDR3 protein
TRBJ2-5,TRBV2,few,CASSETRDRVRETQYF
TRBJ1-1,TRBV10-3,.,CAISEGTQPVGEAFF
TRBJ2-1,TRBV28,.,CASSLEGSGTPAF
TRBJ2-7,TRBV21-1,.,CASSSRTPHEQYF
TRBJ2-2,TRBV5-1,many,CASSFDRGGSGELFF
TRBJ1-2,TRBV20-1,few,CSAPDSNYGYTF
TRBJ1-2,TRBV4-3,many,CASSHPTGLNEPGDYGYTF
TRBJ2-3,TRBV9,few,CASSVEIAKADTQYF
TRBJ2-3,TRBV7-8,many,CASSLARGISTDTQYF
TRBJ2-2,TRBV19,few,CASVPPEGSYTGELFF
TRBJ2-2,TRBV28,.,CASRNPSGELFF
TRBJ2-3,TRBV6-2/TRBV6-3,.,CASKTGTSGLWGTDTQYF
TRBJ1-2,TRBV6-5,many,CASSYQGQGSGGYTF
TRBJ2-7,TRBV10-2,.,CASSPGLAGYEQYF
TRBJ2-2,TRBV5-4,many,CASRRGDTGTGELFF
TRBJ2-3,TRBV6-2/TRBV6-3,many,CASRREITGGYTQYF
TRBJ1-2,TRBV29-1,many,CSVGGYGYTF